This T cell receptor beta chain was found in a study of early T cells in non-severe SARS-CoV-2 infection. This CDR3 spans 15 amino acids. Germline CDR1 is MDHEN and CDR2 is SYDVKM. In TCRdb, the 5' RACE reads were re-called with MiXCR into one record per CDR3 protein. The sample has about 89,000 distinct CDR3 sequences; approximately 15% are singletons. This clonotype was seen a few times. Germline and junction disagree at one end, which may indicate a read error. The V call is TRBV28, the J call TRBJ1-4; no firm D call. Sequenced here: whole blood, sampled at baseline. The clonotype was recovered from an adult who was a healthcare worker with PCR-confirmed SARS-CoV-2 infection or an uninfected control (not recorded which). The CDR3 here is CASRLSNAANEKLFF. In nucleotides, the CDR3 is TGTGCCAGCAGGTTATCGAACGCAGCTAATGAAAAACTGTTTTTT.